These T cell receptor beta chains were read from a single sample in a study of chemoradiotherapy in HPV16-positive cancers. The protocol was immunoSEQ multiplex PCR, while the TCRdb copy is restricted to in-frame clones and leaves out a portion. The sample carries roughly 70,000 clones, 88% recorded once. The specimen comprised blood, sampled from a patient who underwent chemoradiotherapy. These receptors were obtained from a human donor with HPV-associated anogenital cancer. Both conserved end residues are part of each CDR3. A D gene is named only where the DNA matches it firmly. Rows may omit the clone size; those that give it use once, few, many or a size class.

abundance: .
j_gene: TRBJ2-1
d_gene: .
v_gene: TRBV6-5
CDR3aa: CASSSSVGSYNEQFF

abundance: .
j_gene: TRBJ2-6
d_gene: .
v_gene: TRBV6-9
CDR3aa: CASSYSGANVLTF

abundance: .
j_gene: TRBJ2-1
d_gene: .
v_gene: TRBV6-5
CDR3aa: CASRATSYLSKQFF

abundance: once
j_gene: TRBJ2-5
d_gene: TRBD1
v_gene: TRBV10-3
CDR3aa: CAITDRVQETQYF

abundance: .
j_gene: TRBJ1-1
d_gene: .
v_gene: TRBV28
CDR3aa: CASSFSSTEAFF

abundance: .
j_gene: TRBJ2-7
d_gene: TRBD1
v_gene: TRBV5-1
CDR3aa: CASSYGQGAYEQYF

abundance: .
j_gene: TRBJ2-2
d_gene: .
v_gene: TRBV19
CDR3aa: CASIGRGSKGELFF

abundance: .
j_gene: TRBJ2-5
d_gene: TRBD2
v_gene: TRBV28
CDR3aa: CASSWGGVQETQYF

abundance: .
j_gene: TRBJ1-1
d_gene: .
v_gene: TRBV7-3
CDR3aa: CASSLGRSEDTEAFF

abundance: .
j_gene: TRBJ2-3
d_gene: .
v_gene: TRBV6-4
CDR3aa: CASSDTWASTDTQYF

abundance: .
j_gene: TRBJ2-2
d_gene: .
v_gene: TRBV20-1
CDR3aa: CSALELGELFF

abundance: once
j_gene: TRBJ2-1
d_gene: TRBD2
v_gene: TRBV23-1
CDR3aa: CASQMGPFTGGGGLSNNEQFF

abundance: .
j_gene: TRBJ2-1
d_gene: .
v_gene: TRBV9
CDR3aa: CASSVEPRDDNEQFF

abundance: once
j_gene: TRBJ2-7
d_gene: TRBD2
v_gene: TRBV14
CDR3aa: CASSLSSGPSYEQYF

abundance: .
j_gene: TRBJ2-1
d_gene: TRBD2
v_gene: TRBV5-1
CDR3aa: CASSPEVAGGRGEQFF

abundance: .
j_gene: TRBJ1-1
d_gene: TRBD1
v_gene: TRBV4-2
CDR3aa: CASSQDFPRGRLNTEAFF

abundance: .
j_gene: TRBJ1-1
d_gene: .
v_gene: TRBV29-1
CDR3aa: CSVDPGGIYTEAFF

abundance: few
j_gene: TRBJ2-1
d_gene: TRBD1
v_gene: TRBV9
CDR3aa: CASSDLRQGAVNEQFF

abundance: .
j_gene: TRBJ2-7
d_gene: TRBD1
v_gene: TRBV5-4
CDR3aa: CASSLPTEGQGAVQYF

abundance: .
j_gene: TRBJ1-2
d_gene: .
v_gene: TRBV25-1
CDR3aa: CASSESPPYGYTF

abundance: .
j_gene: TRBJ2-7
d_gene: .
v_gene: TRBV5-4
CDR3aa: CASRRQGASEQYF

abundance: .
j_gene: TRBJ2-7
d_gene: .
v_gene: TRBV9
CDR3aa: CASATGTYSYEQYF

abundance: .
j_gene: TRBJ1-5
d_gene: .
v_gene: TRBV19
CDR3aa: CASSVQGSGQPQHF

abundance: .
j_gene: TRBJ1-1
d_gene: .
v_gene: TRBV7-9
CDR3aa: CASSKAGTPNTEAFF

abundance: .
j_gene: TRBJ1-5
d_gene: TRBD1
v_gene: TRBV19
CDR3aa: CASDRGLGQPQHF

abundance: .
j_gene: TRBJ1-5
d_gene: .
v_gene: TRBV5-1
CDR3aa: CASSLVGGSNQPQHF

abundance: .
j_gene: TRBJ1-1
d_gene: .
v_gene: TRBV4-1
CDR3aa: CASSPESEAEAFF

abundance: .
j_gene: TRBJ1-4
d_gene: .
v_gene: TRBV6-1
CDR3aa: CASRARRGDNEKLFF

abundance: .
j_gene: .
d_gene: .
v_gene: TRBV19
CDR3aa: CASSIVGGGHEQYF

abundance: once
j_gene: TRBJ1-1
d_gene: TRBD1
v_gene: TRBV28
CDR3aa: CASRGGQLSTEAFF

abundance: .
j_gene: TRBJ2-7
d_gene: .
v_gene: TRBV19
CDR3aa: CASSVGAAYEQYF

abundance: .
j_gene: TRBJ2-7
d_gene: TRBD2
v_gene: TRBV4-2
CDR3aa: CASSQDRGVSYEQYF

abundance: once
j_gene: TRBJ2-2
d_gene: TRBD2
v_gene: TRBV2
CDR3aa: CASSEPTSGSANTGELFF

abundance: .
j_gene: TRBJ1-2
d_gene: .
v_gene: TRBV7-8
CDR3aa: CASSFLGQSNTF

abundance: few
j_gene: TRBJ2-3
d_gene: .
v_gene: TRBV6-1
CDR3aa: CASSEWPTVVQYF

abundance: .
j_gene: TRBJ1-2
d_gene: .
v_gene: TRBV2
CDR3aa: CASKERHNYGYTF

abundance: .
j_gene: TRBJ2-3
d_gene: .
v_gene: TRBV7-9
CDR3aa: CASSSMRDPWNTQYF

abundance: .
j_gene: TRBJ2-3
d_gene: TRBD1
v_gene: TRBV5-1
CDR3aa: CASSSQGINTDTQYF

abundance: .
j_gene: TRBJ1-1
d_gene: .
v_gene: TRBV6-1
CDR3aa: CASSVSGLGTEAFF

abundance: .
j_gene: TRBJ2-5
d_gene: .
v_gene: TRBV5-8
CDR3aa: CASSFTGIETQYF

abundance: .
j_gene: TRBJ1-1
d_gene: .
v_gene: TRBV18
CDR3aa: CASSRARMGDIEAFF

abundance: .
j_gene: TRBJ2-5
d_gene: .
v_gene: TRBV7-9
CDR3aa: CASSLIRGGLETQYF

abundance: .
j_gene: TRBJ2-7
d_gene: .
v_gene: TRBV5-1
CDR3aa: CASSWETGEQYF

abundance: .
j_gene: TRBJ1-4
d_gene: TRBD1
v_gene: TRBV6-6
CDR3aa: CASSPTGGRANEKLFF

abundance: .
j_gene: TRBJ2-2
d_gene: .
v_gene: TRBV6-5
CDR3aa: CASSFRLPNTGELFF

abundance: .
j_gene: TRBJ2-2
d_gene: TRBD1
v_gene: TRBV11-3
CDR3aa: CASSRSEGTVNTGELFF

abundance: once
j_gene: TRBJ2-7
d_gene: .
v_gene: TRBV7-2
CDR3aa: CASSLVAGSYEQYF

abundance: .
j_gene: TRBJ2-5
d_gene: .
v_gene: TRBV7-2
CDR3aa: CASSSTGLFQETQYF